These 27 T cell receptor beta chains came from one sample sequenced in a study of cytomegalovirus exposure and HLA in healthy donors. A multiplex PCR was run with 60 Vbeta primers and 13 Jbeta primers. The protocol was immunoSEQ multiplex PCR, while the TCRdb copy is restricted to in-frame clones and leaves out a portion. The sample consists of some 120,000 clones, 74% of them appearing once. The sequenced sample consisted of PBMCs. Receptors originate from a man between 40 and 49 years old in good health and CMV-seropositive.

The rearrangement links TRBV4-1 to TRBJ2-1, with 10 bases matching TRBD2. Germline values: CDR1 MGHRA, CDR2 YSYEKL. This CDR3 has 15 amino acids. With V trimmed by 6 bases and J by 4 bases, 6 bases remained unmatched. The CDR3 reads CASRNAAGGYNEQFF. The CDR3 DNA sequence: TGCGCCAGCAGAAACGCAGCGGGGGGGTACAATGAGCAGTTCTTC.

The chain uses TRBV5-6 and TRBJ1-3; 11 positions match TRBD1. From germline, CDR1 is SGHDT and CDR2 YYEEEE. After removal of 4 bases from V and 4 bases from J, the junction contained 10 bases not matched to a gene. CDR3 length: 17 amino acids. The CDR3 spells CASSLGQGALSGNTIYF. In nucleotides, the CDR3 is TGTGCCAGCAGCCTCGGACAGGGGGCCTTATCGGGAAACACCATATATTTT. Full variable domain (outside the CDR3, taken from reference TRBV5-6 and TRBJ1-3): DAGVTQSPTHLIKTRGQQVTLRCSPKSGHDTVSWYQQALGQGPQFIFQYYEEEERQRGNFPDRFSGHQFPNYSSELNVNALLLGDSALYLCASSLGQGALSGNTIYFGEGSWLTVV.

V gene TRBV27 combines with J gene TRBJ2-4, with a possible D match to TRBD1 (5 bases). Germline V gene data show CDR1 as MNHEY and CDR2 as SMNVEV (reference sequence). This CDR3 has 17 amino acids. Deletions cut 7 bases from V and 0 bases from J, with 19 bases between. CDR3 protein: CASTPLQALLAKNIQYF. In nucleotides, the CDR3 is TGTGCCAGCACTCCCTTACAGGCCCTACTAGCCAAAAACATTCAGTACTTC.

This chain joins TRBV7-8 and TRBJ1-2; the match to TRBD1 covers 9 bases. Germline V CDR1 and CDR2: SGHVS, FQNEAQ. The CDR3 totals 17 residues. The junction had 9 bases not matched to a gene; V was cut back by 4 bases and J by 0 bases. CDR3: CASSSDRQGGANYGYTF. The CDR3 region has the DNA TGTGCCAGCAGCTCGGACCGACAGGGGGGAGCTAACTATGGCTACACCTTC. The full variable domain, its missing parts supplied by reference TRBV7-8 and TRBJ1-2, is GAGVSQSPRYKVAKRGQDVALRCDPISGHVSLFWYQQALGQGPEFLTYFQNEAQLDKSGLPSDRFFAERPEGSVSTLKIQRTQQEDSAVYLCASSSDRQGGANYGYTFGSGTRLTVV.

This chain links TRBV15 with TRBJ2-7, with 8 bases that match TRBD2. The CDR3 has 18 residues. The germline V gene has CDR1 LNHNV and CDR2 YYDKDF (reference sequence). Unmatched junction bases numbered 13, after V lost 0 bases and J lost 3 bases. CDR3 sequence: CATSRDAPRGGLHYEQYF. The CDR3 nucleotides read TGTGCCACCAGCAGAGATGCCCCACGGGGGGGACTACACTACGAGCAGTACTTC.

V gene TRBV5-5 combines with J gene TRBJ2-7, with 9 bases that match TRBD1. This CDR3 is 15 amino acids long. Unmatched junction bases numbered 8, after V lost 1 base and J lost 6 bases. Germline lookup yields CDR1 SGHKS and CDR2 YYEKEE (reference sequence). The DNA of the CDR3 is TGTGCCAGCAGCTTGTTTTCGGACAGGGGTGCCGAGCAGTACTTC. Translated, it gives CASSLFSDRGAEQYF.

The CDR3 DNA is TGCGCCAGCAGCTTGTACGGGGGGGGCACTGAAGCTTTCTTT. Protein sequence: CASSLYGGGTEAFF. This sequence joins TRBV5-1 and TRBJ1-1; possible D gene TRBD1, 5 bases. The CDR3 consists of 14 residues. Germline values: CDR1 SGHRS, CDR2 YFSETQ. V lost 1 base and J 4 bases, leaving 11 bases between the germline ends.

The chain's CDR3 is CASSLGQGYTGELFF. The CDR3 DNA reads TGTGCCAGCAGCTTAGGGCAGGGATACACCGGGGAGCTGTTTTTT. The V call is TRBV7-2, the J call TRBJ2-2, with a weak D call TRBD1 (5 bases). Per germline, CDR1 SGHTA and CDR2 FQGNSA. V lost 1 base, J lost 3 bases, and 9 bases lay in between. This CDR3 has 15 amino acids.

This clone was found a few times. CDR3 in amino acids: CASSPRDRGISNQPQHF. DNA for the CDR3: TGTGCCAGCAGCCCGAGGGACAGGGGTATTAGCAATCAGCCCCAGCATTTT. The chain joins TRBV9 to TRBJ1-5; 10 bases match TRBD1. This CDR3 comprises 17 residues. Looked up from germline, CDR1 is SGDLS and CDR2 is YYNGEE. V lost 4 bases to trimming and J lost 0 bases; unmatched junction nucleotides: 7.

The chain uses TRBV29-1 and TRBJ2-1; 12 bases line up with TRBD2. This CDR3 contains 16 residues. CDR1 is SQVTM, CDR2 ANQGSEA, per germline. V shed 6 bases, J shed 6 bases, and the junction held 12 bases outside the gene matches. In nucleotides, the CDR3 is TGCAGCGTGGGTATCGGACTAGCGGGAATATCCAATGAGCAGTTCTTC. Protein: CSVGIGLAGISNEQFF.

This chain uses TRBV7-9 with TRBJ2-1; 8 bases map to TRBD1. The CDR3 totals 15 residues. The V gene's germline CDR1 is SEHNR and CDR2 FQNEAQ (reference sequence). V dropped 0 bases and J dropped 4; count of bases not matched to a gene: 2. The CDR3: CASSLAGQVYNEQFF. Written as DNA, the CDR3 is TGTGCCAGCAGCTTAGCGGGACAGGTTTACAATGAGCAGTTCTTC.

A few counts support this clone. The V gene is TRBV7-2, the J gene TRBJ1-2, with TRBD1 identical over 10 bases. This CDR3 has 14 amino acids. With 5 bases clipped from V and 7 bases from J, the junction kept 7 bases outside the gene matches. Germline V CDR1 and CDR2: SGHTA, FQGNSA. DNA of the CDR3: TGTGCCAGCAGCCTAAGCGGGACAGGGGTTGGCTACACCTTC. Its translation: CASSLSGTGVGYTF.

CDR3 DNA: TGTGCCAGCAGTTTCGCGGACAGGGATGACTATGGCTACACCTTC. Translating it yields CASSFADRDDYGYTF. The chain links TRBV27 to TRBJ1-2; TRBD1 matches 8 bases. This CDR3 contains 15 residues. Germline lookup yields CDR1 MNHEY and CDR2 SMNVEV (reference sequence). The J segment lost 3 bases and the V segment lost 3 bases, leaving 6 bases of the junction unmatched.

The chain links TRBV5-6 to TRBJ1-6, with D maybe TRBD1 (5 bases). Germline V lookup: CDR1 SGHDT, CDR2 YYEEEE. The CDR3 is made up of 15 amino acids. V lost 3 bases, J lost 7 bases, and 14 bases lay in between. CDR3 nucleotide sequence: TGTGCCAGCAGCTGGGTGGGGCCCCGCAATTCACCCCTCCACTTT. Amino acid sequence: CASSWVGPRNSPLHF.

The CDR3 loop is CASEGGVRKLFF. For the CDR3, the DNA is TGTGCCAGCGAGGGAGGGGTGCGAAAACTGTTTTTT. The chain combines TRBV25-1 with TRBJ1-4; D is perhaps TRBD1 (5 bases). Germline CDR1 reads MGHDK; CDR2 reads SYGVNS. This CDR3 contains 12 residues. Trimming shortened V by 8 bases and J by 10 bases, and 14 bases separated the two germline ends.

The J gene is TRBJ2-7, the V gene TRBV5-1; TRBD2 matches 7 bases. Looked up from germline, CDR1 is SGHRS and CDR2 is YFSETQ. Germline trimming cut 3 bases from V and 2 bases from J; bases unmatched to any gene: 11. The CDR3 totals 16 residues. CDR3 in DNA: TGCGCCAGCAGCTGGGGGGGGAGCGAGAGGGCCTACGAGCAGTACTTC. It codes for CASSWGGSERAYEQYF.

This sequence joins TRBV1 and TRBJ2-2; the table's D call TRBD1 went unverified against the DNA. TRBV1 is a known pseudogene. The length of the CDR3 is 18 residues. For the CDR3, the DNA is TGCACCAGCAGCGCCGCCCCCTCCGGGACAACCAACACCGGGGAGCTGTTTTTT. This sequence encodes CTSSAAPSGTTNTGELFF.

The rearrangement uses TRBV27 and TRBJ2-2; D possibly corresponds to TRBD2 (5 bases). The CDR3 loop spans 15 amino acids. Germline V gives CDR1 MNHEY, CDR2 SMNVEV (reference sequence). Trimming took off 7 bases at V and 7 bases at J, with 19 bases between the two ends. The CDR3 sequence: CASKSVSVVGGELFF. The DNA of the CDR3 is TGTGCCAGCAAGTCGGTTAGCGTAGTAGGCGGGGAGCTGTTTTTT.

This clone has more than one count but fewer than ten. The CDR3 reads CASSEPRRTNYGYTF. The CDR3 nucleotides read TGTGCCAGCAGTGAACCGAGGAGGACTAACTATGGCTACACCTTC. The V gene is TRBV6-1, the J gene TRBJ1-2; the D is unclear. The CDR3 length is 15 residues. The germline V gene encodes CDR1 MNHNS and CDR2 SASEGT. Trimming stripped 2 bases from V and 0 bases from J, with 10 bases between.

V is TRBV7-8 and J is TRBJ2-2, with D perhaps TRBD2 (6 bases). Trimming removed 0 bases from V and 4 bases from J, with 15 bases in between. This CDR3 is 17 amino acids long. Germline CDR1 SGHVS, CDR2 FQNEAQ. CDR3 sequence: CASSLARRVAPTGELFF. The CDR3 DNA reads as TGTGCCAGCAGCTTAGCGCGGAGGGTGGCCCCCACCGGGGAGCTGTTTTTT. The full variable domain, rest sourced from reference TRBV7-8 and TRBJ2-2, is GAGVSQSPRYKVAKRGQDVALRCDPISGHVSLFWYQQALGQGPEFLTYFQNEAQLDKSGLPSDRFFAERPEGSVSTLKIQRTQQEDSAVYLCASSLARRVAPTGELFFGEGSRLTVL.

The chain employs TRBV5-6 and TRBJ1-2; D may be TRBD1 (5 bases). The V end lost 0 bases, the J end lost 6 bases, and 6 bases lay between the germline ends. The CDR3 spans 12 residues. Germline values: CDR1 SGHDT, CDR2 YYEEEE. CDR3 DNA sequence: TGTGCCAGCAGCTTGGGCAGGGATGGCTACACCTTC. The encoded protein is CASSLGRDGYTF.

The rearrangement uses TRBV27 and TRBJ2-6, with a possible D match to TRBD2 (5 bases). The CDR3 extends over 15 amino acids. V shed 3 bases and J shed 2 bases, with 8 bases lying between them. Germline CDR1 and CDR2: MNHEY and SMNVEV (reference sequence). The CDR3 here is CASSLEEAGANVLTF. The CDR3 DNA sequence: TGTGCCAGCAGTTTGGAGGAAGCTGGGGCCAACGTCCTGACTTTC.

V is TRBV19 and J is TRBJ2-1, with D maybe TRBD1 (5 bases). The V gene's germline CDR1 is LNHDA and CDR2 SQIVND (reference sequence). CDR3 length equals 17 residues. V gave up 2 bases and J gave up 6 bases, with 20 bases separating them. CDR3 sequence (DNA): TGTGCCAGTAGTATATTTCCCACTGGTCAGGGCTTCAATGAGCAGTTCTTC. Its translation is CASSIFPTGQGFNEQFF.

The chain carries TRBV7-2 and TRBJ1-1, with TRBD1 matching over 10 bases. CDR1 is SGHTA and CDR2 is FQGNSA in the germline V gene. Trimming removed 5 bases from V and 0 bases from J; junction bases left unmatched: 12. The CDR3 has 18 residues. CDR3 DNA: TGTGCCAGCAGCATCCGATCCGGGACAGGGGCTTTGAACACTGAAGCTTTCTTT. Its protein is CASSIRSGTGALNTEAFF.

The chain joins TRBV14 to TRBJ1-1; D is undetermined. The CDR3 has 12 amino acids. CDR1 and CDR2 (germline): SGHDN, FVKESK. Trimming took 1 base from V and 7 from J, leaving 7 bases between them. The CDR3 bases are TGTGCCAGCAGCCAAGGAGGCAGTGAAGCTTTCTTT. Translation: CASSQGGSEAFF.

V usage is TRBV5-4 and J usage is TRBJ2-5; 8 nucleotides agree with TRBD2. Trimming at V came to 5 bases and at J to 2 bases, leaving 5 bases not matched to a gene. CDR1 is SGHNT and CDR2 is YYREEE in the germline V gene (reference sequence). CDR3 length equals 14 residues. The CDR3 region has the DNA TGTGCCAGCAGTCTGTCTAGCGGGCAAGAGACCCAGTACTTC. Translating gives CASSLSSGQETQYF.

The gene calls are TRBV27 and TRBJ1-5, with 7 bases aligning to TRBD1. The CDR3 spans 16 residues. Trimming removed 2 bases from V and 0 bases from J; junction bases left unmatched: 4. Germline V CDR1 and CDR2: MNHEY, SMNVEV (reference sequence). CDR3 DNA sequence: TGTGCCAGCAGTTTAGGCCGGGACAGTAGCAATCAGCCCCAGCATTTT. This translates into CASSLGRDSSNQPQHF.